This T cell receptor beta chain was found in a study of graft-versus-host responses after intestinal transplantation. Across the whole study: Following induction with anti-thymocyte globulin, all recipients were given tacrolimus and steroids for two to three years.

The V and J ends lost 2 bases and 8 bases respectively, with 15 bases between them. Germline V CDR1 and CDR2: MNHEY, SMNVEV (reference sequence). The CDR3 extends over 14 amino acids. Produced via immunoSEQ multiplex PCR; TCRdb's table is partial and in-frame only. Counted here are around 21,000 clones, less than 40% occurring once; the ten biggest clones make up roughly 8.4%. Plates contained roughly 200,000 CFSE-labeled responder cells and roughly 200,000 irradiated, violet-dye-labeled stimulator cells. Overall study findings and caveats: GvH clones turned up in recipient marrow; some had shown up first in ileum or blood. High graft-versus-host to host-versus-graft T cell clonal ratios marked allografts of patients with graft-donor macrochimerism.

The chain has TRBV27 and TRBJ1-1; perhaps TRBD1 as D (6 bases). Sequencing was performed on alloreactive CD8+ T cells from a mixed lymphocyte reaction culture, taken before intestinal transplant. Subset meaning: CFSE-low proliferating T cells sorted from roughly six-day pre-transplant mixed lymphocyte reaction (GvH or HvG direction). This TCR derives from a human patient who received an intestinal transplant. CDR3 loop: CASSLLMGGAEAFF. The DNA of the CDR3 is TGTGCCAGCAGTTTACTCATGGGGGGCGCGGAAGCTTTCTTT.